The rows below give T cell receptor beta chains drawn from one sample of a study of T cell repertoires in cytomegalovirus infection. In TCRdb, the reads were re-called with MiXCR into one record per CDR3 protein. The table has fewer than 200,000 distinct CDR3 sequences, 13% to 15% seen once; the top ten hold 25% to 30%. Sequenced material: PBMCs. The receptors originated from a human donor in good health (CMV status not recorded). Some clones in this sample may be carry-over from other donors' samples. Both conserved end residues are part of each CDR3. The order of the fields is J gene, clone size, V gene, CDR3 protein. A clone size is listed for some rows: how often the clone was seen (once, few, many), or a class if it is expanded.

TRBJ1-4,many,TRBV7-2,CASSLSTGNEKLFF
TRBJ2-1,few,TRBV6-8,CASSRQSTYNEQFF
TRBJ1-1,few,TRBV29-1,CSVETGLAFF
TRBJ1-6,NA,TRBV14,CASSTETQNSPLHF
TRBJ2-7,many,TRBV19,CASSIVGTDSYEQYF
TRBJ2-3,NA,TRBV20-1,CSARTSISTDTQYF
TRBJ1-1,few,TRBV11-2,CASSLPGYGDRGQAFF
TRBJ2-1,many,TRBV28,CASSSGQGTYNEQFF
TRBJ1-6,NA,TRBV28,CASSPPTGVNNSPLHF
TRBJ2-3,many,TRBV7-2,CASSLRQGGTDTQYF
TRBJ2-7,few,TRBV29-1,CSVEVSYEQYF
TRBJ1-1,many,TRBV29-1,CSVEDGATGDF
TRBJ1-4,NA,TRBV20-1,CSARGLLWEKLFF
TRBJ2-1,few,TRBV7-2,CASSPFRTGKVSSYNEQFF
TRBJ1-2,few,TRBV28,CASLGEGGYTF
TRBJ2-7,few,TRBV28,CASSPIQGSYEQYF
TRBJ1-1,few,TRBV6-4,CASSASPGQGVAFF
TRBJ2-1,many,TRBV28,CASNPQATYNEQFF